This T cell receptor beta chain came from a study of cytomegalovirus exposure and HLA in healthy donors. Sequencing used immunoSEQ multiplex PCR; TCRdb keeps in-frame clones, though not all of them. Found here are some 320,000 clones, about nine tenths of them singletons; the top ten hold approximately 1.1%. Germline CDR1 and CDR2: MNHEY and SMNVEV (reference sequence). The CDR3 sequence is 14 residues long. The germline V and J ends were trimmed by 3 bases and 3 bases, with 9 bases remaining between them. This receptor was taken from a woman under 40 in good health and CMV-seropositive. The sequencing input was PBMCs. The chain uses TRBV27 and TRBJ1-5; D uncertain. The CDR3 DNA is TGTGCCAGCAGTTTCCGGGTCTCCAATCAGCCCCAGCATTTT. This codes for CASSFRVSNQPQHF.